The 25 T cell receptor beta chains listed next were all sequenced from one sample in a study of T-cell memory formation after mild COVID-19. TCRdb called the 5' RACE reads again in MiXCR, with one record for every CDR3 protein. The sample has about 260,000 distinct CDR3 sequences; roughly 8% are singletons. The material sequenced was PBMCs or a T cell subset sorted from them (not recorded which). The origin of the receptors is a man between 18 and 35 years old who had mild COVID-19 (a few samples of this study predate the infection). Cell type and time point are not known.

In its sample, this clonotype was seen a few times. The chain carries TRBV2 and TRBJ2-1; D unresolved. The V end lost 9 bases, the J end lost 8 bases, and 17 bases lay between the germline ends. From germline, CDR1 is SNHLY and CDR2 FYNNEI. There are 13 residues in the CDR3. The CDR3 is CARWRGDGDEQFF. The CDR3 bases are TGTGCCAGATGGCGCGGAGACGGAGATGAGCAGTTCTTC.

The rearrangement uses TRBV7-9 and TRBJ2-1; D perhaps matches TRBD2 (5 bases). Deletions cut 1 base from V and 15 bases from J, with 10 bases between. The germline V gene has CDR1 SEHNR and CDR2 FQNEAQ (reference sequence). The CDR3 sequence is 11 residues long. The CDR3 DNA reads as TGTGCCAGCAGCTTAGACTACGCGGGGTTCTTC. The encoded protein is CASSLDYAGFF. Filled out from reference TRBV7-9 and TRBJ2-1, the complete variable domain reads DTGVSQNPRHKITKRGQNVTFRCDPISEHNRLYWYRQTLGQGPEFLTYFQNEAQLEKSRLLSDRFSAERPKGSFSTLEIQRTEQGDSAMYLCASSLDYAGFFGPGTRLTVL.

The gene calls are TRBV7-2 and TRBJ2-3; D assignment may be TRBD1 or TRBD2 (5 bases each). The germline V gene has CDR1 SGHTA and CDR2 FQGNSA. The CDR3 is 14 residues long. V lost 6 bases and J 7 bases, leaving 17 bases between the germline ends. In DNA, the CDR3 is TGTGCCAGCAGGTCGGGACGGATTGAGTATACGCAGTATTTT. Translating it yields CASRSGRIEYTQYF. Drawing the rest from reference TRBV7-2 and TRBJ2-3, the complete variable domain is GAGVSQSPSNKVTEKGKDVELRCDPISGHTALYWYRQSLGQGLEFLIYFQGNSAPDKSGLPSDRFSAERTGGSVSTLTIQRTQQEDSAVYLCASRSGRIEYTQYFGPGTRLTVL.

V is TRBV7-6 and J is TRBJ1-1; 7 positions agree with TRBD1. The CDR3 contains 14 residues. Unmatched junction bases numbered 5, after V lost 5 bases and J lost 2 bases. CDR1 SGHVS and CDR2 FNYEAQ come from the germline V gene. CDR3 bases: TGTGCCAGCAGCAGGGACAGCGTAAACACTGAAGCTTTCTTT. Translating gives CASSRDSVNTEAFF.

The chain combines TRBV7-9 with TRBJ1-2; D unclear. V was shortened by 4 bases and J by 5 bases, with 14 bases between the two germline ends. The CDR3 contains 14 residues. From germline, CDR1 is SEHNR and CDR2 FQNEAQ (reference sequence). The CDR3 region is CASSSLPAQYGYTF. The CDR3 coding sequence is TGTGCCAGCAGCTCGTTACCGGCGCAGTATGGCTACACCTTC.

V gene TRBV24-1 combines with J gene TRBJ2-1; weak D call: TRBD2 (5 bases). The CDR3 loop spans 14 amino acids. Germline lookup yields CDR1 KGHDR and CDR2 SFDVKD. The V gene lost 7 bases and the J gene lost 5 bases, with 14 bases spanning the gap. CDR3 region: CATSPLAGDNEQFF. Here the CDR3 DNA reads TGTGCCACCAGCCCCCTAGCTGGGGACAATGAGCAGTTCTTC.

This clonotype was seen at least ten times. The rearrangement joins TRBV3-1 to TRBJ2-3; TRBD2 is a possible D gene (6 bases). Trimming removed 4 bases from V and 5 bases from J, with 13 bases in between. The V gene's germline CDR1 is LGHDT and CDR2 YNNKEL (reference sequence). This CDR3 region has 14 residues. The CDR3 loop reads CASSLTSSEDTQYF. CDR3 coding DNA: TGTGCCAGCAGCCTTACTAGCTCCGAAGATACGCAGTATTTT.

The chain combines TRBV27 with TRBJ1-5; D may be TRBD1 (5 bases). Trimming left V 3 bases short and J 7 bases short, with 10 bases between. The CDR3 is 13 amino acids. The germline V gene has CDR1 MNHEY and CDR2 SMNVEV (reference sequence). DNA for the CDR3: TGTGCCAGCAGTTTCGGGGGGGAGCAGCCCCAGCATTTT. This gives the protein CASSFGGEQPQHF.

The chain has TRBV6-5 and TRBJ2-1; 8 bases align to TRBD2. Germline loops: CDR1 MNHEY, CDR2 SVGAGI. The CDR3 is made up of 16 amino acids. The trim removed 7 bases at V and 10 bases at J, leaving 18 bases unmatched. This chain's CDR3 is CASTPPGVAGLFEQFF. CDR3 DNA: TGTGCCAGCACTCCTCCCGGGGTAGCGGGGCTTTTCGAGCAGTTCTTC.

DNA of the CDR3: TGTGCCAGCAGTTTGGACAGGGGAGGATACACCATATATTTT. Protein: CASSLDRGGYTIYF. V gene TRBV12-3 or TRBV12-4 combines with J gene TRBJ1-3, with 9 bases identical to TRBD1. Trimming cost V 3 bases and J 8 bases; bases outside gene matches: 5. CDR3 length: 14 residues.

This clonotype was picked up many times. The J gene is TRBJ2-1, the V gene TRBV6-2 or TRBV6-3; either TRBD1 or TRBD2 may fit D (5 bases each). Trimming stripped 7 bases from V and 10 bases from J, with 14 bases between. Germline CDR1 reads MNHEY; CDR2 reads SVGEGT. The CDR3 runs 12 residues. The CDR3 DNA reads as TGTGCCAGCACCCAGGGAGTCGGGGAGCAGTTCTTC. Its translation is CASTQGVGEQFF.

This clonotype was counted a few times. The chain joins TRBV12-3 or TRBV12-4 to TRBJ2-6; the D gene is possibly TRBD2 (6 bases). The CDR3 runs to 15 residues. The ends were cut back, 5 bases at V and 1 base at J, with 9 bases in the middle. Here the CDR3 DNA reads TGTGCCAGCAGTGAAGGGACTTCTGGGGCCAACGTCCTGACTTTC. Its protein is CASSEGTSGANVLTF.

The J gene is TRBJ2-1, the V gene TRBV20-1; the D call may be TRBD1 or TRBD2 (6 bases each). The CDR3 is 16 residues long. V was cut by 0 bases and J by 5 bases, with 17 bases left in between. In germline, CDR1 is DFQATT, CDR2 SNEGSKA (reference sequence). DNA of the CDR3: TGCAGTGCTAGAGATACCGGGGGCTACGACCACAATGAGCAGTTCTTC. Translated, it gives CSARDTGGYDHNEQFF.

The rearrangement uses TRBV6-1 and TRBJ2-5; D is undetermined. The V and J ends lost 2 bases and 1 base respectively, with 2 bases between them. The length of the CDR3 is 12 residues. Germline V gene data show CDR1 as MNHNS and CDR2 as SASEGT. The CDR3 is CASSESQETQYF. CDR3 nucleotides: TGTGCCAGCAGTGAATCCCAAGAGACCCAGTACTTC.

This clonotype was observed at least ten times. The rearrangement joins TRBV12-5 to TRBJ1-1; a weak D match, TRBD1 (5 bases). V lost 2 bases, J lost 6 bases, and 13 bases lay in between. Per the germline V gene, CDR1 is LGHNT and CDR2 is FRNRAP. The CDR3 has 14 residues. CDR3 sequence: CASGLLGGEAEAFF. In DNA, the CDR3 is TGTGCTAGTGGTTTGCTCGGGGGGGAGGCTGAAGCTTTCTTT.

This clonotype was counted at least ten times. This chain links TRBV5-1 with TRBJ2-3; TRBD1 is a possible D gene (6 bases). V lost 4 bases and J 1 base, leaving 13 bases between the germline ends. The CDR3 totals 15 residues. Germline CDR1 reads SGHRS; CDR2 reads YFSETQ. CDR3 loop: CASSTSGAGTDTQYF. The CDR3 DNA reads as TGCGCCAGCAGCACCTCAGGGGCCGGCACAGATACGCAGTATTTT. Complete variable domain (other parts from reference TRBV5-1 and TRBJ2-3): KAGVTQTPRYLIKTRGQQVTLSCSPISGHRSVSWYQQTPGQGLQFLFEYFSETQRNKGNFPGRFSGRQFSNSRSEMNVSTLELGDSALYLCASSTSGAGTDTQYFGPGTRLTVL.

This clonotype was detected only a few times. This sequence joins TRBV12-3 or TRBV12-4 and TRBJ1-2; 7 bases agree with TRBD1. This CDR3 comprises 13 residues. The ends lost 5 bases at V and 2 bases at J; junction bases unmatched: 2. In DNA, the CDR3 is TGTGCCAGCAGTGAGGACAGGAACTATGGCTACACCTTC. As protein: CASSEDRNYGYTF.

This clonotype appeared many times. DNA for the CDR3: TGTGCCAGCAGTTGGACAGGGGGGCAAGAGACCCAGTACTTC. The encoded protein is CASSWTGGQETQYF. The V and J genes are TRBV12-3 or TRBV12-4 and TRBJ2-5; 10 positions agree with TRBD1. The CDR3 extends over 14 amino acids. The junction had 1 base not matched to a gene; V was cut back by 4 bases and J by 2 bases.

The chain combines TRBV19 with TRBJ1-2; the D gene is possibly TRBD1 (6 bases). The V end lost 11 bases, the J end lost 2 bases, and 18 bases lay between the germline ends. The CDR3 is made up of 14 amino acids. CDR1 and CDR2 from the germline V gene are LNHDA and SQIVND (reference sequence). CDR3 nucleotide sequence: TGTGCCGCTCCTCGACCGGGACAAAACTATGGCTACACCTTC. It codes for CAAPRPGQNYGYTF.

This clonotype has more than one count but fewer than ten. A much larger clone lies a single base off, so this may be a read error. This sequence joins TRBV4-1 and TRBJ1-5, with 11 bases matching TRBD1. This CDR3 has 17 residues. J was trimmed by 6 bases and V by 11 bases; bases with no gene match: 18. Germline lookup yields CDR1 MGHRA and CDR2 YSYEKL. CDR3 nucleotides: TGCGCCCGCCGAGGGGGCCCGGGACAGGGGGTATTTCAGCCCCAGCATTTT. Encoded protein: CARRGGPGQGVFQPQHF.

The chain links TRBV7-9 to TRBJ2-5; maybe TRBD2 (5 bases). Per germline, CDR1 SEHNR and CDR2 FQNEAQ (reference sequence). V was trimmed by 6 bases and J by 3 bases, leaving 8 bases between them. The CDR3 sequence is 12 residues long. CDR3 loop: CASRKEEETQYF. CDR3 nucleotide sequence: TGTGCCAGCAGGAAGGAGGAAGAGACCCAGTACTTC.

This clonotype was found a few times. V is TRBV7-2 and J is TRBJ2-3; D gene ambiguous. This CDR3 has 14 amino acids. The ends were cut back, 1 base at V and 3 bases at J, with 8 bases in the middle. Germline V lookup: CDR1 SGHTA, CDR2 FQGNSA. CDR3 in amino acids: CASSLVEWTDTQYF. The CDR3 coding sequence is TGTGCCAGCAGCTTAGTCGAATGGACAGATACGCAGTATTTT.

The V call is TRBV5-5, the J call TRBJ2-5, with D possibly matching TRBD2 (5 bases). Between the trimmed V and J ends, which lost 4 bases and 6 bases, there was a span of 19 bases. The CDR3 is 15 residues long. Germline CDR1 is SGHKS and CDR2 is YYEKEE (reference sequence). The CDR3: CASSNAPDFTQTQYF. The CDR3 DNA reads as TGTGCCAGCAGCAACGCCCCGGACTTCACTCAGACCCAGTACTTC.

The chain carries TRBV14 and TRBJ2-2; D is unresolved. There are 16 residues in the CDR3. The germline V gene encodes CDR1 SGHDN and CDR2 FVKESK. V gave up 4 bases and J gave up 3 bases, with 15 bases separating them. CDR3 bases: TGTGCCAGCAGCCCGATTGCCATGGGTGACACCGGGGAGCTGTTTTTT. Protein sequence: CASSPIAMGDTGELFF.

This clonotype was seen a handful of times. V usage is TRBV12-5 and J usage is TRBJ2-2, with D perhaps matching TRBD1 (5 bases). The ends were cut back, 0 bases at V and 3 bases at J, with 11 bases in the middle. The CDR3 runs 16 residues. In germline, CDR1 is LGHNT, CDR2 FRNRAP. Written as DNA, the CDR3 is TGTGCTAGTGGTTTGGTAAAGGGCAGGGACACCGGGGAGCTGTTTTTT. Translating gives CASGLVKGRDTGELFF.